A selection of T cell receptor beta chains follows, all from one sample in a study of cytomegalovirus exposure and HLA in healthy donors. Measured with immunoSEQ multiplex PCR; TCRdb has only the in-frame clones, and not every one. The table lists around 130,000 clones, 70% to 85% of them singletons. What was sequenced was PBMCs. These TCRs come from a boy younger than 18 in good health and CMV-seronegative. The conserved cysteine and the conserved F or W are not part of the CDR3 here. Each record gives: V gene, clone size, J gene, CDR3 protein. Not all rows give a size; the values are once, few, many and, for expanded clones, a class.

TRBV19	.	TRBJ2-5	ASSSDRGETQY
TRBV27	.	TRBJ2-1	ASQTGSSYNEQF
TRBV2	.	TRBJ1-2	ASSEGRGALGGYT
TRBV11-2	once	TRBJ2-1	ASSPAGLPNNEQF
TRBV13	once	TRBJ2-1	ASSLGGGYNEQF
TRBV11-2	.	TRBJ1-1	ASSVMNTEAF
TRBV5-4	.	TRBJ2-5	ASSGGIGVGETQY
TRBV15	.	TRBJ2-7	ATSKTGASYEQY
TRBV30	.	TRBJ1-1	AWSRKTALNMNTEAF
TRBV30	.	TRBJ1-4	AWSDEKLF
TRBV5-6	.	TRBJ1-4	ASSYNEKLF
TRBV27	.	TRBJ2-3	ASSSGLDTQY
TRBV30	.	TRBJ1-5	AWADRGNQPQH
TRBV10-3	.	TRBJ2-2	ATISGTSGTRTGELF
TRBV7-2	.	TRBJ2-7	ASSLGAGVTYEQY
TRBV7-2	.	TRBJ2-3	ASTRTSGRNTDTQY
TRBV15	few	TRBJ1-5	ATSSGGGVGQPQH